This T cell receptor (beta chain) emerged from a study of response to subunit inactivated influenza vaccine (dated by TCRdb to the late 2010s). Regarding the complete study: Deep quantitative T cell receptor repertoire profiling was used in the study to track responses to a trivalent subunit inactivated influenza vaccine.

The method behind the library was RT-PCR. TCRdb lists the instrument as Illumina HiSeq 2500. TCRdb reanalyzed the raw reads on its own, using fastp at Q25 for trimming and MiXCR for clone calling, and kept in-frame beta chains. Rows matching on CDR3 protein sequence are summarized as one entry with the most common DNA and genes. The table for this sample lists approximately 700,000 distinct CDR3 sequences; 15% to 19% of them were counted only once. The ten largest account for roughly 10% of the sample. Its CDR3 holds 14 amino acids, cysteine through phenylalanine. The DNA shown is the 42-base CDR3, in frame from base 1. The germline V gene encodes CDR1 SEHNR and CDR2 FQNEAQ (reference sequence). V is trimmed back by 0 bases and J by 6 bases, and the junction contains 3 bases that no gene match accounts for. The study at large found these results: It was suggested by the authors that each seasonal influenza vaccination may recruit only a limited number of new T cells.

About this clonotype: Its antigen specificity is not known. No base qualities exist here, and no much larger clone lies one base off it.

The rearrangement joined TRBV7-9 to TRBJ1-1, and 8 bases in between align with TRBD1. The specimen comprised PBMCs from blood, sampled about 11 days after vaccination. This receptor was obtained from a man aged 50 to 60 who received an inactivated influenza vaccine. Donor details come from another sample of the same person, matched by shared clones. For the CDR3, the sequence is CASSLATGAAEAFF. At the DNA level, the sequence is TGTGCCAGCAGCTTAGCGACAGGGGCTGCTGAAGCTTTCTTT.